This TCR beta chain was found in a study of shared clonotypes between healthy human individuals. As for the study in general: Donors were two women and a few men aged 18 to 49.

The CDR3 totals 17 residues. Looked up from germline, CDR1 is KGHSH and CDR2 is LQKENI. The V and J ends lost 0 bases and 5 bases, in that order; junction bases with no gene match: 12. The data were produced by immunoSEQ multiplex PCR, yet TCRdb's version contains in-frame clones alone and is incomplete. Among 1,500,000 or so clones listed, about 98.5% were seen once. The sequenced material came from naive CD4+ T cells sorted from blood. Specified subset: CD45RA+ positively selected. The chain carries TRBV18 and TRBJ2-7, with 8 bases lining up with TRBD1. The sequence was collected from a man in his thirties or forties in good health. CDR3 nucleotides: TGTGCCAGCTCACCACCGGGGACAGGCTTCGGAAGGAACGAGCAGTACTTC. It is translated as CASSPPGTGFGRNEQYF.